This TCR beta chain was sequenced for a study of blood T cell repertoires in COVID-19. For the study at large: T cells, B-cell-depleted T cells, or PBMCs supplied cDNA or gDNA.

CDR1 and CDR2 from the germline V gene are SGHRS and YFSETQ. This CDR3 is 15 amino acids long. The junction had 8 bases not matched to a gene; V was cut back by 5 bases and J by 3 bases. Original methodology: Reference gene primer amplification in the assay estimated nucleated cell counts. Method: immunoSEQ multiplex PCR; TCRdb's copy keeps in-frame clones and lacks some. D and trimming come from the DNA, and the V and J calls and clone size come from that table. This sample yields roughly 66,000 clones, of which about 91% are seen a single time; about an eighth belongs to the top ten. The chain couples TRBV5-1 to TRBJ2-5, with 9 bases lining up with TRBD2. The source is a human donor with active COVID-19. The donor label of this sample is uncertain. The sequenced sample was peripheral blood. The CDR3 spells CASRASGKTEETQYF. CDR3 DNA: TGCGCCAGCAGGGCTAGCGGGAAAACAGAAGAGACCCAGTACTTC. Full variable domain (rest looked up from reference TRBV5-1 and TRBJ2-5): KAGVTQTPRYLIKTRGQQVTLSCSPISGHRSVSWYQQTPGQGLQFLFEYFSETQRNKGNFPGRFSGRQFSNSRSEMNVSTLELGDSALYLCASRASGKTEETQYFGPGTRLLVL.